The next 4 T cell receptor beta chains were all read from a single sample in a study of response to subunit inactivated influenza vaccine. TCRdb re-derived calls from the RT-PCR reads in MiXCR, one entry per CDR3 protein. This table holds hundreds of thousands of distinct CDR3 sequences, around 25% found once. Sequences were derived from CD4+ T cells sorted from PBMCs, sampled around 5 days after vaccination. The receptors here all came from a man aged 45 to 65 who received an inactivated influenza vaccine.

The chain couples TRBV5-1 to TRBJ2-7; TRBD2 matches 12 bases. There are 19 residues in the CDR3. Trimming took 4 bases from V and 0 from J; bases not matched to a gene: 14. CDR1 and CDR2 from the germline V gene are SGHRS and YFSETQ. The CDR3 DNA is TGCGCCAGCAGCCCACTAGGACTAGCGGGACTCAGGAGCTCCTACGAGCAGTACTTC. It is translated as CASSPLGLAGLRSSYEQYF.

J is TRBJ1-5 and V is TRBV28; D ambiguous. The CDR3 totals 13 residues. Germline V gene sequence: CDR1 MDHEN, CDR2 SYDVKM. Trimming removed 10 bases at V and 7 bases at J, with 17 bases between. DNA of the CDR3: TGTGCCACTCTCCCCGGGTTAGACCAGCCCCAGCATTTT. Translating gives CATLPGLDQPQHF.

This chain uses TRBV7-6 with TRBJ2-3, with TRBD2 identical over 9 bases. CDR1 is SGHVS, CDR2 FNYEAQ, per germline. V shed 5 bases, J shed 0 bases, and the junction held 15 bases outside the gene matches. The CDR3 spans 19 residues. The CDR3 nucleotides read TGTGCCAGCAGCCCACATACTGCGGGGGGGCCTTCTAGCACAGATACGCAGTATTTT. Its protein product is CASSPHTAGGPSSTDTQYF.

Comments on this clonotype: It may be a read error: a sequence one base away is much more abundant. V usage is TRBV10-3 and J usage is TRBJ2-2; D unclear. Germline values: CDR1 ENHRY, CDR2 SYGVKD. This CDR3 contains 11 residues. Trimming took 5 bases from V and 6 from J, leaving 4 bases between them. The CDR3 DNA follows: TGTGCCATCAGTAACGCCGGGGAGCTGTTTTTT. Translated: CAISNAGELFF.